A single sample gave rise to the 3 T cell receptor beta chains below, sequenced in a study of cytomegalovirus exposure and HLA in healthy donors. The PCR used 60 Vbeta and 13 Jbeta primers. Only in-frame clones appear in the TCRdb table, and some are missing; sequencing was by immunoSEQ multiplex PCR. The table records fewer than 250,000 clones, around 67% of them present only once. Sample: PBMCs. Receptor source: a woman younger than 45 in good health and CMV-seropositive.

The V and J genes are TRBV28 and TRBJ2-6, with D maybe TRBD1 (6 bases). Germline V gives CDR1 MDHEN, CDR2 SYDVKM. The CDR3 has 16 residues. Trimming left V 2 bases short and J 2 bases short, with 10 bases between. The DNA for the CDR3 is TGTGCCAGCAGTTTACTCAGGGGACCTGGGGCCAACGTCCTGACTTTC. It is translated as CASSLLRGPGANVLTF.

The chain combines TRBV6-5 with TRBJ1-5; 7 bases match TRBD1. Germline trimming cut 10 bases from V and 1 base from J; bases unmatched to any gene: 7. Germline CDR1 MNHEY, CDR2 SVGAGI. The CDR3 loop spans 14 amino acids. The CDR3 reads CATRGAVSNQPQHF. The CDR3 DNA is TGTGCCACCAGGGGGGCGGTGAGCAATCAGCCCCAGCATTTT.

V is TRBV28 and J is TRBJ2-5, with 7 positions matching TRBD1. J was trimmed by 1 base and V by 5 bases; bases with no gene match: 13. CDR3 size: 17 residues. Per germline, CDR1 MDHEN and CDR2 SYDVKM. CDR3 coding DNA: TGTGCCAGCAGTCCATCCCGACGGGACAGAACCCAAGAGACCCAGTACTTC. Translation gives CASSPSRRDRTQETQYF. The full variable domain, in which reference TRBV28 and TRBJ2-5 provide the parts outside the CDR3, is DVKVTQSSRYLVKRTGEKVFLECVQDMDHENMFWYRQDPGLGLRLIYFSYDVKMKEKGDIPEGYSVSREKKERFSLILESASTNQTSMYLCASSPSRRDRTQETQYFGPGTRLLVL.